This TCR beta chain is drawn from a study of blood T cells in healthy people across ages. Study-level results: Per million T cells, the diversity of TCR beta decreased roughly linearly as age advanced. Long-lived and aged donors differed, with more naive CD4+ cells and higher diversity in the long-lived.

Extractions gave at least 5.5 micrograms of total RNA per sample. This clonotype was observed many times. Its antigen is undetermined. V shed 6 bases and J shed 4 bases, with 10 bases lying between them. The germline CDR1 and CDR2 sequences are SQVTM and ANQGSEA. The CDR3 consists of 11 residues. The second PCR ran about 6 to 12 cycles with a sample-barcoded 5' primer and J-beta primers. All cDNA molecules were each tagged by a template-switch adaptor with 12 random nucleotides. TCRdb ran MiXCR on the 5' RACE reads and lists one entry per CDR3 protein. The sample carries about 940,000 distinct CDR3 sequences, about 48% recorded once.

Source material: blood. The source is a man aged 30-40 years in good health. The chain carries TRBV29-1 and TRBJ2-7; unclear D gene. In DNA form, the CDR3 reads TGCAGCGTGGGCAGAATGTACGAGCAGTACTTC. The encoded protein is CSVGRMYEQYF.